These 16 T cell receptor beta chains were all obtained from the same sample, sequenced in a study of shared clonotypes between healthy human individuals. Produced via immunoSEQ multiplex PCR; TCRdb's table is partial and in-frame only. This sample carries 110,000 or so clones, about 70% of them seen once, and the ten largest clones take around 24%. Sequencing used memory CD8+ T cells sorted from blood. Subset: CD45RO+ cells pooled with CCR7-negative TemRA cells. The receptors were sampled from a woman in her thirties in good health.

This clone was observed a single time. This chain links TRBV11-2 with TRBJ1-1; maybe TRBD1 (6 bases). CDR1 is SGHAT and CDR2 is FQNNGV in the germline V gene. The CDR3 length is 15 residues. Deletions cut 3 bases from V and 5 bases from J, with 16 bases between. CDR3 DNA sequence: TGTGCCAGCAGCTTGTACAGGGATTTGGGGACTGAAGCTTTCTTT. Residues: CASSLYRDLGTEAFF.

The chain joins TRBV6-1 to TRBJ1-2; no definite D call. Germline CDR1 MNHNS, CDR2 SASEGT. The CDR3 contains 17 residues. The germline V and J ends were trimmed by 3 bases and 3 bases, with 20 bases remaining between them. The CDR3 reads CASSDGPAGSRDYGYTF. In DNA, the CDR3 is TGTGCCAGCAGTGATGGGCCAGCGGGGAGCCGGGACTATGGCTACACCTTC.

The rearrangement uses TRBV5-8 and TRBJ2-1; perhaps TRBD2 as D (6 bases). CDR1 SGHTS and CDR2 YDEGEE come from the germline V gene. Deletions cut 1 base from V and 4 bases from J, with 15 bases between. This CDR3 spans 16 amino acids. The CDR3, as DNA: TGTGCCAGCAGCTTGTGGAGGGCCACCCCTTACAATGAGCAGTTCTTC. As protein: CASSLWRATPYNEQFF.

The CDR3 reads CASSLAKTSGAGEAFF. The CDR3 nucleotides are TGCGCCAGCAGCTTGGCTAAAACGAGCGGGGCCGGTGAAGCTTTCTTT. The chain is built from TRBV5-1 and TRBJ1-1, with D perhaps matching TRBD1 (5 bases). V was shortened by 0 bases and J by 7 bases, with 19 bases between the two germline ends. This CDR3 spans 16 amino acids. Germline assignment: CDR1 SGHRS and CDR2 YFSETQ.

V usage is TRBV11-2 and J usage is TRBJ2-7; D might be TRBD2 (7 bases). CDR1 and CDR2 from the germline V gene are SGHAT and FQNNGV. V lost 4 bases to trimming and J lost 4 bases, with 14 bases between them. The CDR3 is 14 residues long. Here the CDR3 DNA reads TGTGCCAGCAGCTCCGCCGGGGGGCCATACGAGCAGTACTTC. It codes for CASSSAGGPYEQYF.

As for this clone: The junction shows a germline mismatch at one end, possibly a read error. The chain's CDR3 is CARSQEGGMNTEAFF. The CDR3 coding sequence is TGTGCCCGCAGCCAAGAGGGGGGCATGAACACTGAAGCTTTCTTT. The rearrangement uses TRBV4-2 and TRBJ1-1; possibly TRBD1 for D (6 bases). From germline, CDR1 is LGHNA and CDR2 YNFKEQ. CDR3 length equals 15 residues.

This rearrangement joins TRBV4-2 to TRBJ2-7, with TRBD2 as a possible D gene (5 bases). V was clipped by 0 bases and J by 1 base, with 13 bases between them. Germline CDR1 LGHNA, CDR2 YNFKEQ. The CDR3 loop spans 16 amino acids. CDR3 residues: CASSQDWETVSYEQYF. In DNA form, the CDR3 reads TGTGCCAGCAGCCAAGATTGGGAGACGGTATCCTACGAGCAGTACTTC.

This chain connects TRBV2 to TRBJ1-5, with TRBD1 identical over 9 bases. V lost 8 bases to trimming and J lost 7 bases; unmatched junction nucleotides: 12. CDR1 SNHLY and CDR2 FYNNEI come from the germline V gene. The length of the CDR3 is 15 residues. DNA for the CDR3: TGTGCCAGCGCACCCCGGGACAGGGTGGACCAGCCCCAGCATTTT. Its protein product is CASAPRDRVDQPQHF.

The J gene is TRBJ2-1, the V gene TRBV15; 12 bases match TRBD2. The CDR3 is made up of 16 amino acids. V dropped 0 bases and J dropped 10; count of bases not matched to a gene: 7. CDR1 and CDR2 (germline): LNHNV, YYDKDF (reference sequence). CDR3 region: CATSRDPLAGGREQFF. CDR3 DNA sequence: TGTGCCACCAGCAGAGATCCGCTAGCGGGAGGGAGGGAGCAGTTCTTC.

CDR3 in DNA: TGTGCCAGCAGCGCGGGGACGGATGAAAAACTGTTTTTT. Protein product: CASSAGTDEKLFF. The V and J genes are TRBV9 and TRBJ1-4; weak D call: TRBD1 (5 bases). V gave up 3 bases and J gave up 6 bases, with 9 bases separating them. Germline V CDR1 and CDR2: SGDLS, YYNGEE. The CDR3 is made up of 13 amino acids. Full variable domain (rest looked up from reference TRBV9 and TRBJ1-4): DSGVTQTPKHLITATGQRVTLRCSPRSGDLSVYWYQQSLDQGLQFLIQYYNGEERAKGNILERFSAQQFPDLHSELNLSSLELGDSALYFCASSAGTDEKLFFGSGTQLSVL.

This clone was observed a few times. This chain connects TRBV5-6 to TRBJ2-2; possibly TRBD1 or TRBD2 for D (5 bases each). V lost 4 bases and J 7 bases, leaving 14 bases between the germline ends. This CDR3 is built from 14 residues. Germline V gives CDR1 SGHDT, CDR2 YYEEEE. The CDR3 nucleotides read TGTGCCAGCAGCCCGAATGGGGACGGCGGGGAGCTGTTTTTT. Protein sequence: CASSPNGDGGELFF.

This clone came up once. The CDR3 protein is CASSFVGSNEQYF. CDR3 DNA sequence: TGTGCCAGCAGTTTTGTAGGGTCCAACGAGCAGTACTTC. This sequence joins TRBV28 and TRBJ2-7, with no clear D. This CDR3 spans 13 amino acids. Per germline, CDR1 MDHEN and CDR2 SYDVKM. The V end lost 3 bases, the J end lost 5 bases, and 11 bases lay between the germline ends.

This clone was counted a single time. This chain links TRBV7-9 with TRBJ1-5; D remains ambiguous. Germline V gene lookup returns CDR1 SEHNR and CDR2 FQNEAQ (reference sequence). The CDR3 is made up of 15 amino acids. Deletions cut 6 bases from V and 2 bases from J, with 14 bases between. The CDR3 here is CASSFLLRGNQPQHF. Here the CDR3 DNA reads TGTGCCAGCAGTTTTCTATTACGGGGCAATCAGCCCCAGCATTTT.

This clone was seen a few times. The gene calls are TRBV6-4 and TRBJ2-1; 10 bases map to TRBD2. This CDR3 region has 15 residues. Germline assignment: CDR1 MRHNA and CDR2 SNTAGT. The V and J ends lost 3 bases and 7 bases, in that order; junction bases with no gene match: 6. In DNA, the CDR3 is TGTGCCAGCAGTGAACTAGCGGGATCTGTGAATGAGCAGTTCTTC. Translation gives CASSELAGSVNEQFF.

This chain joins TRBV10-1 and TRBJ1-2; maybe TRBD1 (5 bases). Germline V CDR1 and CDR2: WNHNN, SYGVQD (reference sequence). The CDR3 length is 13 residues. V lost 2 bases and J 4 bases, leaving 8 bases between the germline ends. The CDR3 is CASSEGTGYGYTF. CDR3 coding DNA: TGCGCCAGCAGTGAGGGGACCGGCTATGGCTACACCTTC.

This clone was counted between two and nine times. The rearrangement uses TRBV6-1 and TRBJ1-5, with D tentatively TRBD1 (5 bases). CDR3 length equals 18 residues. The V and J ends lost 0 bases and 7 bases respectively, with 22 bases between them. Germline-derived CDR1 and CDR2 are MNHNS and SASEGT. Here the CDR3 reads CASSEALFSGGTNQPQHF. DNA of the CDR3: TGTGCCAGCAGTGAAGCGCTTTTTTCGGGAGGGACGAACCAGCCCCAGCATTTT.